The entry that follows covers one T cell receptor beta chain sequence. Its antigen is currently unknown. Germline and genes: mouse. The CDR3 goes on 1 residue after the read ends, and that part is filled in from the germline J gene. Per germline, CDR1 SGHDT and CDR2 FRDEAV. The J segment lost 5 bases and the V segment lost 3 bases, leaving 2 bases of the junction unmatched. This CDR3 is built from 13 residues. The sample belongs to a study of tissue T cells after allogeneic stem cell transplantation. Points from the study as a whole: Within patients, tissue anatomy strongly shaped TCR repertoire composition. Few T cell clones were shared across patients, but motif clusters showed tissue-specific shared signatures.

The method was immunoSEQ multiplex PCR; TCRdb's version includes in-frame clones alone and lacks a portion of them. This table holds under 2,500 clones, roughly 57% found once. This sample's time point: mouse harvest day 7 after allogeneic transplant. Each mouse received 10^7 T-cell-depleted marrow cells plus 10^6 splenic CD5+ T cells by tail vein. Mice had MHC-mismatched B6 into BALB/c GVHD, sampled day 7 or 14. The V gene is TRBV14, the J gene TRBJ2-5; 8 nucleotides align to TRBD2. The source of this sequence is a female BALB/c mouse given C57BL/6 T cells with graft-versus-host disease after an allogeneic hematopoietic cell transplant. What was sequenced was spleen. CDR3 residues: CASSWGGADTQYF. The DNA read from the CDR3 is TGTGCCAGCAGTTGGGGGGGCGCAGACACCCAGTAC.